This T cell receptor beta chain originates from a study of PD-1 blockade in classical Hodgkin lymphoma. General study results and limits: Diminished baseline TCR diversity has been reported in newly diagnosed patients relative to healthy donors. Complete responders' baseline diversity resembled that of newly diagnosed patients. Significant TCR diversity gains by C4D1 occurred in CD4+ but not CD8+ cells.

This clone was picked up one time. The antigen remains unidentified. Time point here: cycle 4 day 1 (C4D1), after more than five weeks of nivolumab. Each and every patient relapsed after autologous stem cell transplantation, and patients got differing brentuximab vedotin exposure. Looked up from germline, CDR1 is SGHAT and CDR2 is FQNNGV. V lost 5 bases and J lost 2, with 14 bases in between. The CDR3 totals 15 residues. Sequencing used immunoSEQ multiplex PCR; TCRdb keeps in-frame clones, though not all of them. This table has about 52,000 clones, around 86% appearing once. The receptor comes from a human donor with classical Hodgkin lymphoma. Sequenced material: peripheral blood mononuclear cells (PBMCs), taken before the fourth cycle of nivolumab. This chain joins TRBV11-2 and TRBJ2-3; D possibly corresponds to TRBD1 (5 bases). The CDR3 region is CASSPSGHPTDTQYF. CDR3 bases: TGTGCCAGCAGCCCTAGTGGACACCCCACAGATACGCAGTATTTT.